Following are 17 T cell receptor beta chains from one sample sequenced in a study of PD-L1 blockade in urothelial cancer (dated 2017 in TCRdb). Taken with the paper, the label for time point translates to: pretreatment peripheral blood. Library preparation was by the immunoSEQ multiplex PCR assay. TCRdb took this table from immuneACCESS and kept in-frame rearrangements with V and J called. Such tables lack part of the clones; where checked against another copy, unresolved V genes explain under half of the gap, and the rest is unexplained. This sample holds around 45,000 clones; about 81% were observed only once. The ten most abundant clones make up approximately 2% of the sample. The source material was PBMCs, sampled around atezolizumab (anti-PD-L1) treatment. Receptors were obtained from a man aged 50 or older with urothelial cancer.

V usage is TRBV5-5 and J usage is TRBJ1-2, with D possibly being TRBD1 (5 bases). Deletions cut 4 bases from V and 8 bases from J, with 18 bases between. Germline CDR1 is SGHKS and CDR2 is YYEKEE (reference sequence). The CDR3 covers 14 residues. CDR3: CASSEGPRGGGYTF. The DNA of the CDR3 is TGTGCCAGCAGCGAGGGACCGCGGGGGGGAGGCTACACCTTC. Based on the CDR3 plus reference TRBV5-5 and TRBJ1-2, the full variable domain is DAGVTQSPTHLIKTRGQQVTLRCSPISGHKSVSWYQQVLGQGPQFIFQYYEKEERGRGNFPDRFSARQFPNYSSELNVNALLLGDSALYLCASSEGPRGGGYTFGSGTRLTVV.

The chain joins TRBV6-5 to TRBJ2-7; D is possibly TRBD2 (5 bases). CDR1 MNHEY and CDR2 SVGAGI come from the germline V gene. Deletions cut 7 bases from V and 3 bases from J, with 16 bases between. This CDR3 region has 14 residues. CDR3 region: CASTSNGLLYEQYF. The CDR3 DNA reads as TGTGCCAGCACAAGTAATGGACTTCTCTACGAGCAGTACTTC.

This chain uses TRBV2 with TRBJ2-1, with a tentative D call TRBD1 (5 bases). The ends were cut back, 8 bases at V and 8 bases at J, with 16 bases in the middle. Germline CDR1 SNHLY, CDR2 FYNNEI. The CDR3 totals 13 residues. Here the CDR3 DNA reads TGTGCCAGCGGGAAGGGGCTCGTTGATGAGCAGTTCTTC. Its translation is CASGKGLVDEQFF. The whole variable domain, filled in from reference TRBV2 and TRBJ2-1, reads EPEVTQTPSHQVTQMGQEVILRCVPISNHLYFYWYRQILGQKVEFLVSFYNNEISEKSEIFDDQFSVERPDGSNFTLKIRSTKLEDSAMYFCASGKGLVDEQFFGPGTRLTVL.

The V and J genes are TRBV5-1 and TRBJ1-5, with 7 positions matching TRBD1. The CDR3 runs to 15 residues. Germline V gene lookup returns CDR1 SGHRS and CDR2 YFSETQ. Trimming took 0 bases from V and 5 from J; bases not matched to a gene: 5. The CDR3 DNA sequence: TGCGCCAGCAGCTTGGAGGGGGCAGGTGATCAGCCCCAGCATTTT. Translation gives CASSLEGAGDQPQHF.

This clone was seen a single time. The chain links TRBV5-8 to TRBJ1-2, with D possibly being TRBD1 (5 bases). The CDR3 has 14 residues. In germline, CDR1 is SGHTS, CDR2 YDEGEE. The ends were cut back, 0 bases at V and 4 bases at J, with 10 bases in the middle. CDR3 DNA: TGTGCCAGCAGCTTGGTGACAGCCACCTATGGCTACACCTTC. Protein product: CASSLVTATYGYTF. The whole variable domain, filled in from reference TRBV5-8 and TRBJ1-2, reads EAGVTQSPTHLIKTRGQQATLRCSPISGHTSVYWYQQALGLGLQFLLWYDEGEERNRGNFPPRFSGRQFPNYSSELNVNALELEDSALYLCASSLVTATYGYTFGSGTRLTVV.

The J gene is TRBJ2-3, the V gene TRBV5-1; 11 bases align to TRBD2. In germline, CDR1 is SGHRS, CDR2 YFSETQ. The CDR3 totals 15 residues. The V and J ends lost 5 bases and 6 bases, in that order; junction bases with no gene match: 8. The CDR3 sequence: CASRLAGGPSDTQYF. CDR3 sequence (DNA): TGCGCCAGCAGATTAGCGGGAGGGCCATCGGATACGCAGTATTTT.

CDR3 loop: CASRGGGGGNQPQHF. In DNA, the CDR3 is TGTGCCAGTCGGGGGGGTGGAGGGGGCAATCAGCCCCAGCATTTT. This sequence joins TRBV19 and TRBJ1-5; maybe TRBD1 (5 bases). The CDR3 has 15 residues. Germline V lookup: CDR1 LNHDA, CDR2 SQIVND (reference sequence). Trimming cost V 8 bases and J 2 bases, with 16 bases left between them.

The chain combines TRBV7-2 with TRBJ2-2, with 7 bases matching TRBD2. This CDR3 spans 18 amino acids. Germline CDR1 is SGHTA and CDR2 is FQGNSA. The junction had 13 bases not matched to a gene; V was cut back by 5 bases and J by 1 base. Here the CDR3 reads CASSRGFGSSGNTGELFF. DNA for the CDR3: TGTGCCAGCAGCCGAGGGTTTGGGTCTAGCGGGAACACCGGGGAGCTGTTTTTT.

A single count supports this clone. V gene TRBV4-2 combines with J gene TRBJ2-2; D is possibly TRBD1 (5 bases). Trimming removed 1 base from V and 1 base from J, with 10 bases in between. The germline V gene has CDR1 LGHNA and CDR2 YNFKEQ. CDR3 length equals 16 residues. CDR3 in amino acids: CASSQGGPENTGELFF. CDR3 sequence (DNA): TGTGCCAGCAGCCAAGGGGGCCCAGAGAACACCGGGGAGCTGTTTTTT.

The J gene is TRBJ1-1, the V gene TRBV6-1; D call uncertain. With 1 base removed from V and 1 base from J, the gap between germline ends came to 4 bases. Germline lookup yields CDR1 MNHNS and CDR2 SASEGT. CDR3 length equals 13 residues. The CDR3 DNA is TGTGCCAGCAGTGAAGACAGGAACACTGAAGCTTTCTTT. This gives the protein CASSEDRNTEAFF.

The chain joins TRBV5-4 to TRBJ1-2; the match to TRBD1 covers 10 bases. Trimming took 1 base from V and 7 from J; bases not matched to a gene: 7. Germline V lookup: CDR1 SGHNT, CDR2 YYREEE (reference sequence). The CDR3 has 15 residues. The CDR3 protein is CASSLWSGTGVGYTF. Here the CDR3 DNA reads TGTGCCAGCAGCTTGTGGTCCGGGACAGGGGTTGGCTACACCTTC.

V usage is TRBV19 and J usage is TRBJ2-2, with TRBD2 matching 7 bases. The CDR3 totals 14 residues. The V and J ends lost 8 bases and 5 bases, in that order; junction bases with no gene match: 8. Per germline, CDR1 LNHDA and CDR2 SQIVND (reference sequence). CDR3 amino acids: CASRQAGSTGELFF. DNA for the CDR3: TGTGCCAGTCGTCAAGCGGGATCAACCGGGGAGCTGTTTTTT. Combining the CDR3 with reference TRBV19 and TRBJ2-2 gives the whole variable domain DGGITQSPKYLFRKEGQNVTLSCEQNLNHDAMYWYRQDPGQGLRLIYYSQIVNDFQKGDIAEGYSVSREKKESFPLTVTSAQKNPTAFYLCASRQAGSTGELFFGEGSRLTVL.

The chain has TRBV29-1 and TRBJ1-1; D unresolved. Trimming stripped 0 bases from V and 0 bases from J, with 11 bases between. CDR3 length equals 15 residues. Germline-derived CDR1 and CDR2 are SQVTM and ANQGSEA. The CDR3 region is CSVEDGQTLNTEAFF. Written as DNA, the CDR3 is TGCAGCGTTGAAGATGGGCAGACCTTGAACACTGAAGCTTTCTTT.

The chain couples TRBV5-1 to TRBJ2-7; tentative D call: TRBD2 (5 bases). With 0 bases removed from V and 6 bases from J, the gap between germline ends came to 13 bases. Germline V gene data show CDR1 as SGHRS and CDR2 as YFSETQ. The CDR3 totals 14 residues. CDR3 protein: CASSLEGRGIEQYV. CDR3 coding DNA: TGCGCCAGCAGCTTGGAGGGCAGAGGGATCGAGCAGTACGTC.

This clone showed up just a few times. This chain joins TRBV27 and TRBJ2-7, with D perhaps TRBD1 (5 bases). Trimming stripped 2 bases from V and 1 base from J, with 9 bases between. This CDR3 contains 14 residues. Germline-derived CDR1 and CDR2 are MNHEY and SMNVEV (reference sequence). CDR3 loop: CASSLRRESYEQYF. DNA of the CDR3: TGTGCCAGCAGTTTACGCAGGGAATCCTACGAGCAGTACTTC.

The chain recombines TRBV19 with TRBJ1-2; 11 bases match TRBD1. Trimming at V came to 9 bases and at J to 4 bases, leaving 10 bases not matched to a gene. Germline-derived CDR1 and CDR2 are LNHDA and SQIVND (reference sequence). This CDR3 region has 15 residues. Written as DNA, the CDR3 is TGTGCCAGCGCTGACCCGGGACAGGGGGGCTATGGCTACACCTTC. Translated: CASADPGQGGYGYTF.

The gene calls are TRBV5-1 and TRBJ1-2, with 9 bases lining up with TRBD1. From germline, CDR1 is SGHRS and CDR2 YFSETQ. The CDR3 spans 15 residues. The ends lost 4 bases at V and 4 bases at J; junction bases unmatched: 8. The CDR3 sequence is CASSIQMDRGYGYTF. The CDR3 coding sequence is TGCGCCAGCAGCATACAGATGGACAGGGGCTATGGCTACACCTTC.